What follows are 27 T cell receptor beta chains derived from one specimen sequenced in a study of CD8 T cells in ankylosing spondylitis. Each CDR3 protein gets one entry after TCRdb re-called the 5' RACE reads with MiXCR. In the table there are around 340,000 distinct CDR3 sequences, about 20% of which are singletons. Sequenced input: blood, either unsorted or a sorted T cell fraction (not recorded which). These receptors came from a male donor with ankylosing spondylitis or in good health (not recorded which).

The rearrangement links TRBV4-1 to TRBJ2-3; D might be TRBD2 (6 bases). Per germline, CDR1 MGHRA and CDR2 YSYEKL. This CDR3 contains 15 residues. Deletions cut 3 bases from V and 4 bases from J, with 14 bases between. This CDR3 reads CASSHGGETADTQYF. The CDR3 DNA reads as TGCGCCAGCAGCCATGGAGGGGAAACGGCAGATACGCAGTATTTT.

This clonotype has only a few counts. The chain couples TRBV20-1 to TRBJ2-1; no reliable D call. The germline V and J ends were trimmed by 3 bases and 3 bases, with 15 bases remaining between them. The CDR3 has 15 amino acids. Germline CDR1 is DFQATT and CDR2 is SNEGSKA (reference sequence). CDR3 nucleotides: TGCAGTGCTAGTCCAGCATTCCAGATCTACAATGAGCAGTTCTTC. The encoded protein is CSASPAFQIYNEQFF.

The chain uses TRBV29-1 and TRBJ2-5, with 7 bases fitting TRBD1. The J segment lost 4 bases and the V segment lost 6 bases, leaving 8 bases of the junction unmatched. The CDR3 is 13 residues long. The germline V gene encodes CDR1 SQVTM and CDR2 ANQGSEA. CDR3 region: CSVDDRAPETQYF. Written as DNA, the CDR3 is TGCAGCGTAGACGACAGGGCCCCAGAGACCCAGTACTTC.

The chain has TRBV7-9 and TRBJ2-1; 9 positions agree with TRBD1. V lost 5 bases and J lost 7; bases outside the gene matches: 12. Looked up from germline, CDR1 is SEHNR and CDR2 is FQNEAQ (reference sequence). The CDR3 runs 16 residues. The CDR3 DNA reads as TGTGCCAGCAGCGACGCCGGACAGGGGCCGATAAATGAGCAGTTCTTC. It yields the protein CASSDAGQGPINEQFF.

The chain combines TRBV18 with TRBJ2-3, with D hard to call. Trimming removed 0 bases at V and 2 bases at J, with 6 bases between. Per the germline V gene, CDR1 is KGHSH and CDR2 is LQKENI. The CDR3 runs to 14 residues. This CDR3 reads CASSPPGFTDTQYF. The CDR3, as DNA: TGTGCCAGCTCACCACCGGGATTCACAGATACGCAGTATTTT.

V and J are TRBV5-1 and TRBJ2-7; possible D gene TRBD1, 5 bases. Germline CDR1 is SGHRS and CDR2 is YFSETQ. The length of the CDR3 is 13 residues. V gave up 6 bases and J gave up 0 bases, with 10 bases separating them. The CDR3 DNA reads as TGCGCCAGCACTCCCGACAGCTCCTACGAGCAGTACTTC. It yields the protein CASTPDSSYEQYF.

This clonotype was counted at least ten times. The chain is built from TRBV7-2 and TRBJ2-1; D call uncertain. V was shortened by 5 bases and J by 10 bases, with 12 bases between the two germline ends. CDR1 SGHTA and CDR2 FQGNSA come from the germline V gene. The CDR3 is 12 residues long. DNA of the CDR3: TGTGCCAGCAGCGCCTTGACGGCGGAGCAGTTCTTC. It encodes CASSALTAEQFF.

This clonotype was observed a few times. This chain joins TRBV27 and TRBJ2-3; 8 bases agree with TRBD1. Germline CDR1 and CDR2: MNHEY and SMNVEV (reference sequence). V was clipped by 7 bases and J by 6 bases; unmatched bases: 12. The CDR3 has 15 residues. The CDR3 DNA is TGTGCCAGCATCCCTGGAACAGGGGGGATGGATACGCAGTATTTT. As protein: CASIPGTGGMDTQYF.

This clonotype has only a few counts. The V call is TRBV2, the J call TRBJ2-5; D is undetermined. Trimming stripped 0 bases from V and 3 bases from J, with 11 bases between. The CDR3 consists of 15 residues. Germline CDR1 SNHLY, CDR2 FYNNEI. As DNA, the CDR3 is TGTGCCAGCAGTGAAGCGCTTCCCGCTAAAGAGACCCAGTACTTC. It specifies CASSEALPAKETQYF.

This clonotype was seen many times. This chain joins TRBV5-1 and TRBJ2-1; 7 bases agree with TRBD2. CDR1 and CDR2 (germline): SGHRS, YFSETQ. This CDR3 spans 16 amino acids. Trimming removed 4 bases from V and 0 bases from J; junction bases left unmatched: 7. The CDR3 protein is CASSPLTSVSYNEQFF. CDR3 bases: TGCGCCAGCAGCCCCCTAACTAGCGTCTCCTACAATGAGCAGTTCTTC.

The V and J genes are TRBV30 and TRBJ2-1, with 8 bases fitting TRBD2. Germline CDR1 and CDR2: GTSNPN and SVGIG (reference sequence). CDR3 length equals 14 residues. J lost 3 bases, V lost 2 bases, and 3 bases had no gene match. Here the CDR3 reads CAWSSAGDYNEQFF. The CDR3 nucleotides are TGTGCCTGGAGTTCAGCGGGGGACTACAATGAGCAGTTCTTC.

This clonotype was observed a handful of times. The chain couples TRBV12-3 or TRBV12-4 to TRBJ2-5, with 11 bases aligning to TRBD2. V gave up 6 bases and J gave up 5 bases; unmatched junction bases: 14. CDR3 length: 17 residues. CDR3 amino acids: CASSLSLAGGPGETQYF. The CDR3 region has the DNA TGTGCCAGCAGCCTATCCTTAGCGGGGGGGCCTGGGGAGACCCAGTACTTC.

The chain employs TRBV27 and TRBJ2-5; no definite D call. The V gene's germline CDR1 is MNHEY and CDR2 SMNVEV (reference sequence). The CDR3 runs 8 residues. CDR3 sequence reads: CKRETQYF. CDR3 sequence (DNA): TGTAAGAGAGAGACCCAGTACTTC.

This clonotype has only a few counts. The V and J genes are TRBV7-8 and TRBJ1-3; no reliable D call. The CDR3 has 16 residues. Germline CDR1 and CDR2: SGHVS and FQNEAQ. Trimming pared 2 bases from V and 0 bases from J, leaving 11 bases between. The CDR3 nucleotides are TGTGCCAGCAGCTTATCGGGCAGAGGCTCTGGAAACACCATATATTTT. Translation gives CASSLSGRGSGNTIYF.

As for this clonotype: An end of the junction does not agree with germline; a read error may underlie this. The chain recombines TRBV7-7 with TRBJ2-1, with TRBD2 as a possible D gene (6 bases). Germline CDR1 reads SSHAT; CDR2 reads FNYEAQ (reference sequence). CDR3 length: 16 residues. This chain's CDR3 is CASSLRSGGTYNEQFF. The CDR3 bases are TGTGCTAGCAGCTTACGGTCCGGGGGTACCTACAATGAGCAGTTCTTC.

The chain is built from TRBV29-1 and TRBJ2-2, with 10 bases identical to TRBD2. Germline V gene lookup returns CDR1 SQVTM and CDR2 ANQGSEA. This CDR3 region has 15 residues. The junction had 12 bases not matched to a gene; V was cut back by 7 bases and J by 7 bases. The CDR3 DNA sequence: TGCAGCGCCCGACCTAGCGGGGGCCCTAGCGGGGAGCTGTTTTTT. It is translated as CSARPSGGPSGELFF.

The chain carries TRBV6-1 and TRBJ2-1; TRBD1 matches at 9 bases. Germline V lookup: CDR1 MNHNS, CDR2 SASEGT. With V trimmed by 6 bases and J by 6 bases, 12 bases remained unmatched. CDR3 length: 16 amino acids. In DNA form, the CDR3 reads TGTGCCAGCAGCTGGCTTGGGGACAGGGTAGGCAATGAGCAGTTCTTC. It specifies CASSWLGDRVGNEQFF.

This clonotype was recorded many times. The gene calls are TRBV12-3 or TRBV12-4 and TRBJ2-3, with a possible D match to TRBD1 (5 bases). Trimming cost V 5 bases and J 5 bases, with 20 bases left between them. CDR3 length: 16 amino acids. In DNA form, the CDR3 reads TGTGCCAGCAGTCCCAGACAGTCTATTCGGAAAGATACGCAGTATTTT. Its protein product is CASSPRQSIRKDTQYF.

There are a few counts of this clonotype. The CDR3 nucleotides are TGCAGTGGAGGGTTGGGCACAGATACGCAGTATTTT. Translation: CSGGLGTDTQYF. The genes are TRBV20-1 and TRBJ2-3, with a possible D match to TRBD2 (5 bases). Germline loops: CDR1 DFQATT, CDR2 SNEGSKA (reference sequence). This CDR3 has 12 amino acids. V gave up 7 bases and J gave up 1 base, with 9 bases separating them.

This clonotype was detected a few times. This chain connects TRBV12-3 or TRBV12-4 to TRBJ2-5, with 8 bases lining up with TRBD1. The V and J ends lost 3 bases and 5 bases, in that order; junction bases with no gene match: 5. This CDR3 contains 14 residues. The CDR3 loop reads CASSFPRDRETQYF. DNA of the CDR3: TGTGCCAGCAGTTTCCCCCGGGACAGGGAGACCCAGTACTTC.

This clonotype occurred a few times. The rearrangement uses TRBV4-1 and TRBJ2-1, with D possibly matching TRBD1 (5 bases). Germline CDR1 reads MGHRA; CDR2 reads YSYEKL. The CDR3 sequence is 14 residues long. Trimming left V 0 bases short and J 8 bases short, with 11 bases between. CDR3 loop: CASSQEASQDEQFF. The CDR3 DNA follows: TGCGCCAGCAGCCAAGAAGCCTCACAGGATGAGCAGTTCTTC.

The gene calls are TRBV7-9 and TRBJ2-1, with D possibly being TRBD1 or TRBD2 (6 bases each). Germline CDR1 and CDR2: SEHNR and FQNEAQ (reference sequence). V lost 2 bases and J 7 bases, leaving 12 bases between the germline ends. This CDR3 is built from 14 residues. In DNA, the CDR3 is TGTGCCAGCAGCTTACGGCAGGGGAGGAATGAGCAGTTCTTC. Its translation is CASSLRQGRNEQFF. Looking up the rest from reference TRBV7-9 and TRBJ2-1 gives the full variable domain: DTGVSQNPRHKITKRGQNVTFRCDPISEHNRLYWYRQTLGQGPEFLTYFQNEAQLEKSRLLSDRFSAERPKGSFSTLEIQRTEQGDSAMYLCASSLRQGRNEQFFGPGTRLTVL.

In its sample, this clonotype was seen a few times. The chain employs TRBV9 and TRBJ1-1; D unresolved. With 0 bases removed from V and 1 base from J, the gap between germline ends came to 13 bases. The CDR3 extends over 16 amino acids. Germline-derived CDR1 and CDR2 are SGDLS and YYNGEE. Written as DNA, the CDR3 is TGTGCCAGCAGCGTAGAGGGCATCGCTAGGAACACTGAAGCTTTCTTT. It codes for CASSVEGIARNTEAFF.

The chain recombines TRBV7-9 with TRBJ2-1; TRBD2 agrees at 11 bases. Germline CDR1 and CDR2: SEHNR and FQNEAQ (reference sequence). CDR3 length equals 13 residues. Trimming removed 10 bases from V and 4 bases from J; junction bases left unmatched: 3. Here the CDR3 reads CATTSGGYNEQFF. CDR3 bases: TGTGCCACCACTAGCGGGGGTTACAATGAGCAGTTCTTC.

This clonotype came up many times. This chain connects TRBV9 to TRBJ2-7; D might be TRBD2 (6 bases). Germline loops: CDR1 SGDLS, CDR2 YYNGEE. With 1 base removed from V and 3 bases from J, the gap between germline ends came to 11 bases. This CDR3 region has 14 residues. This chain's CDR3 is CASSVSAGSYEQYF. The CDR3 coding sequence is TGTGCCAGCAGCGTATCCGCCGGGAGCTACGAGCAGTACTTC.

This chain joins TRBV2 and TRBJ2-1, with D tentatively TRBD1 (6 bases). CDR1 is SNHLY and CDR2 is FYNNEI in the germline V gene. The CDR3 has 17 residues. V lost 4 bases, J lost 1 base, and 17 bases lay in between. This chain's CDR3 is CASSGTLSRGSYNEQFF. The CDR3 region has the DNA TGTGCCAGCAGTGGAACACTAAGCAGGGGATCCTACAATGAGCAGTTCTTC.

The chain recombines TRBV20-1 with TRBJ2-1; tentatively, D is TRBD2 (5 bases). Germline V gives CDR1 DFQATT, CDR2 SNEGSKA (reference sequence). This CDR3 has 19 amino acids. The V gene lost 2 bases and the J gene lost 0 bases, with 23 bases spanning the gap. The CDR3 sequence: CSARSPRLPPASSYNEQFF. The CDR3 DNA is TGCAGTGCTAGATCGCCCCGACTACCACCCGCGAGCTCCTACAATGAGCAGTTCTTC.